The 17 T cell receptor beta chains in this list originate from one sample, sequenced in a study of cytomegalovirus exposure and HLA in healthy donors. PCR amplification relied on 60 Vbeta primers (plus 13 Jbeta primers). This table comes from immunoSEQ multiplex PCR, and its TCRdb copy is limited to in-frame clones, with some not included. Of some 150,000 clones in the sample, roughly three quarters are singletons; the top ten hold more than 1.1%. The specimen was PBMCs. Receptors were obtained from a woman in her thirties or forties in good health and CMV-seronegative.

This clone was picked up a small number of times. V and J are TRBV19 and TRBJ2-3; no clear D. This CDR3 region has 15 residues. V gave up 5 bases and J gave up 1 base, with 13 bases separating them. Germline assignment: CDR1 LNHDA and CDR2 SQIVND (reference sequence). CDR3 protein: CASSGVSSGTDTQYF. The CDR3 nucleotides read TGTGCCAGTAGTGGCGTTAGCTCGGGCACAGATACGCAGTATTTT.

The chain carries TRBV11-2 and TRBJ2-7; tentative D call: TRBD1 (6 bases). V shed 1 base and J shed 3 bases, with 19 bases lying between them. The CDR3 length is 17 residues. Germline CDR1 and CDR2: SGHAT and FQNNGV. The CDR3 DNA sequence: TGTGCCAGCAGCTTAGCACTTCGTACAGGGTCAGGCTACGAGCAGTACTTC. It encodes CASSLALRTGSGYEQYF.

The rearrangement links TRBV5-4 to TRBJ2-3, with TRBD2 matching over 7 bases. The CDR3 is 16 amino acids. J gave up 2 bases and V 4 bases, and 10 bases lay outside the gene matches. Germline-derived CDR1 and CDR2 are SGHNT and YYREEE (reference sequence). CDR3 residues: CASSTKRLAATDTQYF. The CDR3 nucleotides read TGTGCCAGCAGCACCAAGAGGCTAGCGGCCACAGATACGCAGTATTTT.

The chain carries TRBV6-6 and TRBJ1-4; 11 bases fit TRBD1. With 5 bases clipped from V and 6 bases from J, the junction kept 5 bases outside the gene matches. The CDR3 length is 15 residues. Per germline, CDR1 MNHNY and CDR2 SVGAGI (reference sequence). The CDR3 sequence is CASSRPGQGDEKLFF. CDR3 bases: TGTGCCAGCAGTAGACCGGGACAGGGGGATGAAAAACTGTTTTTT.

This chain uses TRBV5-6 with TRBJ1-2; D call uncertain. Trimming removed 0 bases from V and 6 bases from J, with 6 bases in between. CDR1 and CDR2 (germline): SGHDT, YYEEEE. CDR3 size: 12 residues. The CDR3 sequence: CASSLAGHGYTF. Written as DNA, the CDR3 is TGTGCCAGCAGCTTGGCGGGTCATGGCTACACCTTC.

This clone has ten or more counts. This rearrangement joins TRBV6-5 to TRBJ2-1; possibly TRBD1 for D (5 bases). Trimming stripped 8 bases from V and 0 bases from J, with 11 bases between. The germline CDR1 and CDR2 sequences are MNHEY and SVGAGI. The CDR3 has 14 amino acids. The CDR3 nucleotides read TGTGCCAGCGGAGACAGCAGCTCCTACAATGAGCAGTTCTTC. It is translated as CASGDSSSYNEQFF.

The CDR3 region is CASSLSQNTEAFF. The CDR3 region has the DNA TGTGCCAGCAGCTTAAGCCAAAACACTGAAGCTTTCTTT. This rearrangement joins TRBV7-2 to TRBJ1-1; D unclear. Germline CDR1 SGHTA, CDR2 FQGNSA. V shed 2 bases and J shed 2 bases, with 6 bases lying between them. This CDR3 region has 13 residues.

The rearrangement uses TRBV7-2 and TRBJ2-7; the D gene is possibly TRBD2 (5 bases). The CDR3 is 15 amino acids. V gave up 1 base and J gave up 2 bases, with 12 bases separating them. CDR1 is SGHTA and CDR2 is FQGNSA in the germline V gene. Here the CDR3 reads CASSLGTTGTYEQYF. The CDR3 bases are TGTGCCAGCAGCTTAGGAACTACGGGGACCTACGAGCAGTACTTC.

The chain employs TRBV5-4 and TRBJ2-3; the D gene is possibly TRBD1 (5 bases). The CDR3 is 14 residues long. Per the germline V gene, CDR1 is SGHNT and CDR2 is YYREEE (reference sequence). V was clipped by 2 bases and J by 4 bases, with 11 bases between them. The CDR3 DNA reads TGTGCCAGCAGCTTACCAGGGTGGGCAGATACGCAGTATTTT. It specifies CASSLPGWADTQYF.

The rearrangement links TRBV6-1 to TRBJ1-1; D is uncertain. The CDR3 length is 12 residues. The germline V gene encodes CDR1 MNHNS and CDR2 SASEGT. V shed 11 bases and J shed 1 base, with 11 bases lying between them. For the CDR3, the DNA is TGTGCCTCGGTGAGAGGGAACACTGAAGCTTTCTTT. Protein: CASVRGNTEAFF.

V usage is TRBV6-5 and J usage is TRBJ1-4; D is ambiguous. Trimming removed 3 bases at V and 4 bases at J, with 12 bases between. Germline CDR1 MNHEY, CDR2 SVGAGI. The CDR3 contains 15 residues. The CDR3 bases are TGTGCCAGCAGTTATTGGGCCAGCAATAATGAAAAACTGTTTTTT. It specifies CASSYWASNNEKLFF.

The V and J genes are TRBV2 and TRBJ1-6; D might be TRBD1 (5 bases). The CDR3 is 14 amino acids. V gave up 6 bases and J gave up 5 bases, with 11 bases separating them. Germline CDR1 reads SNHLY; CDR2 reads FYNNEI. CDR3 loop: CASRPGGNNSPLHF. The CDR3 coding sequence is TGTGCCAGCAGACCCGGGGGTAATAATTCACCCCTCCACTTT.

This clone was seen more than once but under ten times. This chain connects TRBV5-1 to TRBJ1-1; 9 bases are a match to TRBD1. J lost 1 base, V lost 3 bases, and 1 base had no gene match. The CDR3 extends over 14 amino acids. The germline gives CDR1 SGHRS, CDR2 YFSETQ. The CDR3 DNA reads as TGCGCCAGCAGCTGGGGACAGGGGAACACTGAAGCTTTCTTT. This translates into CASSWGQGNTEAFF.

The chain recombines TRBV6-1 with TRBJ1-1, with D perhaps TRBD1 (5 bases). The CDR3 contains 15 residues. Germline V gives CDR1 MNHNS, CDR2 SASEGT. V was cut by 5 bases and J by 3 bases, with 16 bases left in between. The CDR3 sequence: CASSKNRFVDTEAFF. The CDR3 bases are TGTGCCAGCAGTAAAAACAGGTTTGTGGACACTGAAGCTTTCTTT.

The chain has TRBV29-1 and TRBJ2-1; the match to TRBD2 covers 10 bases. This CDR3 is built from 14 residues. V lost 7 bases and J lost 0; bases outside the gene matches: 3. Germline V gene data show CDR1 as SQVTM and CDR2 as ANQGSEA. The CDR3 region has the DNA TGCAGCGCTAGCGGGGGCGGCTCCTACAATGAGCAGTTCTTC. This encodes CSASGGGSYNEQFF.

This clone was counted only a few times. The chain has TRBV5-1 and TRBJ2-7; D gene uncertain. Germline lookup yields CDR1 SGHRS and CDR2 YFSETQ. Trimming left V 1 base short and J 6 bases short, with 14 bases between. CDR3 length: 14 residues. The CDR3 region is CASSLSQQSPEQYF. The CDR3, as DNA: TGCGCCAGCAGCTTGTCACAACAATCACCCGAGCAGTACTTC.

The chain has TRBV14 and TRBJ2-3; D is undetermined. The CDR3 contains 16 residues. The V end was cut by 0 bases, the J end by 0 bases, with 10 bases between. The V gene's germline CDR1 is SGHDN and CDR2 FVKESK. The CDR3 bases are TGTGCCAGCAGCCAAGATCCCGGGTCTAGCACAGATACGCAGTATTTT. Its translation is CASSQDPGSSTDTQYF.